Below are 2 T cell receptor beta chains sequenced from a single sample in a study of Graves' ophthalmopathy and Graves' hyperthyroidism. RNA transcripts provided the template for amplifying TCR beta CDR3 regions. RT-PCR in the first round used HTBI primers; a second-round multiplex PCR followed. TCRdb redid the calling of the multiplex PCR reads with MiXCR, one entry per CDR3 protein. Of 650,000 to 900,000 distinct CDR3 sequences listed, about 44% were seen once; the top ten hold roughly 46%. The sample was peripheral blood. The receptors originated from an adult man with Graves' ophthalmopathy.

Notes on this clonotype: A read error may be the cause here, since a much bigger clone is one base away. V is TRBV29-1 and J is TRBJ2-5; unclear D gene. Germline assignment: CDR1 SQVTM and CDR2 ANQGSEA. Trimming took off 7 bases at V and 7 bases at J, with 10 bases between the two ends. This CDR3 spans 10 amino acids. The CDR3 protein is CSAIWGTQYF. DNA of the CDR3: TGCAGCGCGATTTGGGGGACCCAGTACTTC.

Comment on this clonotype: A read error may explain this, as a much larger clone is one base away. The V and J genes are TRBV11-1 and TRBJ2-7; TRBD1 might be the D (6 bases). V was shortened by 8 bases and J by 5 bases, with 16 bases between the two germline ends. In germline, CDR1 is SGHAT, CDR2 FQDESV (reference sequence). There are 13 residues in the CDR3. The CDR3 sequence: CASPPTGFNEQYF. The CDR3 DNA reads as TGTGCCAGCCCCCCTACAGGGTTCAACGAGCAGTACTTC.